The 16 T cell receptor beta chains in this list originate from one sample, sequenced in a study of blood T cell repertoires in COVID-19. Here immunoSEQ multiplex PCR was the method, and the copy in TCRdb shows in-frame clones only, minus some. The sample lists some 65,000 clones; roughly 84% were seen once. The specimen was peripheral blood. The receptors here all came from an older woman with acute or convalescent COVID-19.

The chain couples TRBV4-3 to TRBJ2-1; possible D gene TRBD2, 6 bases. The germline V and J ends were trimmed by 0 bases and 12 bases, with 15 bases remaining between them. The CDR3 sequence is 14 residues long. Germline values: CDR1 LGHNA, CDR2 YSLEER. CDR3 coding DNA: TGCGCCAGCAGCCAAGAGACCCTAATGGGGGGGCAGTTCTTC. The encoded protein is CASSQETLMGGQFF.

Notes on this clone: Additional DNA sequences in this sample encode the identical CDR3. The chain couples TRBV6-5 to TRBJ2-3; D might be TRBD2 (5 bases). CDR3 size: 12 residues. CDR1 MNHEY and CDR2 SVGAGI come from the germline V gene. V lost 3 bases to trimming and J lost 6 bases, with 7 bases between them. This chain's CDR3 is CASSYRGDTQYF. CDR3 bases: TGTGCCAGCAGTTATCGCGGGGATACGCAGTATTTT.

The J gene is TRBJ1-1, the V gene TRBV4-3; D not certain. This CDR3 region has 13 residues. V lost 3 bases, J lost 1 base, and 6 bases lay in between. Germline CDR1 reads LGHNA; CDR2 reads YSLEER. CDR3 sequence: CASSQTTNTEAFF. The CDR3 DNA sequence: TGCGCCAGCAGCCAGACAACGAACACTGAAGCTTTCTTT.

The gene calls are TRBV2 and TRBJ1-1, with 7 nucleotides matching TRBD1. Germline V gene sequence: CDR1 SNHLY, CDR2 FYNNEI. Trimming removed 6 bases from V and 3 bases from J; junction bases left unmatched: 7. This CDR3 spans 14 amino acids. The CDR3 reads CASRQGEKDTEAFF. DNA for the CDR3: TGTGCCAGCAGGCAGGGGGAGAAGGACACTGAAGCTTTCTTT.

This chain connects TRBV10-1 to TRBJ2-2; D might be TRBD1 (5 bases). The CDR3 is made up of 17 amino acids. Trimming removed 3 bases at V and 0 bases at J, with 14 bases between. Germline assignment: CDR1 WNHNN and CDR2 SYGVQD (reference sequence). The CDR3, as DNA: TGCGCCAGCAGTGAAGACAGAAACACCGCGAACACCGGGGAGCTGTTTTTT. Its translation: CASSEDRNTANTGELFF.

The gene calls are TRBV11-3 and TRBJ2-1; 9 nucleotides agree with TRBD2. The V segment lost 1 base and the J segment 7 bases; nucleotides outside the gene matches: 5. Germline-derived CDR1 and CDR2 are SGHNT and YENEEA. The CDR3 spans 15 residues. The CDR3 DNA follows: TGTGCCAGCAGCTTAGGGACTAGCGAATTTAATGAGCAGTTCTTC. Translating gives CASSLGTSEFNEQFF.

The chain links TRBV21-1 to TRBJ2-5; the table's D call, TRBD2, has no DNA check behind it. TRBV21-1 is a pseudogene. The CDR3 loop spans 16 amino acids. CDR3 DNA: TGTGCCAGCAGCATCCGGACTAGCGGGGGGCAAGAGACCCAGTACTTC. It encodes CASSIRTSGGQETQYF.

This clone was counted once. V gene TRBV28 combines with J gene TRBJ1-3, with 8 bases aligning to TRBD1. Germline assignment: CDR1 MDHEN and CDR2 SYDVKM. V was pared by 5 bases and J by 6 bases, with 9 bases of the junction left unmatched. This CDR3 is built from 15 residues. DNA of the CDR3: TGTGCCAGCAGTACCCGGACAGGGAGACTAAACACCATATATTTT. Translation gives CASSTRTGRLNTIYF.

This sequence joins TRBV1 and TRBJ1-2; no check of the table's D call, TRBD1, against the DNA was made. TRBV1 is a pseudogene segment. This CDR3 is built from 16 residues. CDR3 coding DNA: TGCACCAGCAGCCAAGAATCGGGACAGGAGAGCTTGGGCTACACCTTC. Protein product: CTSSQESGQESLGYTF.

The gene calls are TRBV7-3 and TRBJ2-2; possible D gene TRBD1, 5 bases. V was clipped by 2 bases and J by 2 bases, with 6 bases between them. The germline CDR1 and CDR2 sequences are SGHTA and FQGTGA. The CDR3 is 14 residues long. The CDR3 bases are TGTGCCAGCAGCTTAGGACACAACACCGGGGAGCTGTTTTTT. Protein product: CASSLGHNTGELFF.

The chain joins TRBV15 to TRBJ1-4, with 8 positions matching TRBD1. The CDR3 totals 13 residues. The V gene's germline CDR1 is LNHNV and CDR2 YYDKDF (reference sequence). V lost 4 bases and J lost 15; bases outside the gene matches: 10. For the CDR3, the DNA is TGTGCCACCAGCAAACAATCCGACAGGGGAATGTTTTTT. Translating it yields CATSKQSDRGMFF.

The chain carries TRBV28 and TRBJ2-5, with a tentative D call TRBD1 (6 bases). In germline, CDR1 is MDHEN, CDR2 SYDVKM. The ends were cut back, 8 bases at V and 1 base at J, with 20 bases in the middle. The CDR3 runs 16 residues. The CDR3 loop is CASGIQGTGFQETQYF. CDR3 DNA sequence: TGTGCCAGCGGGATACAGGGAACAGGTTTCCAAGAGACCCAGTACTTC.

This clone has more than one count but fewer than ten. This CDR3 is CASSLSAGSTEAFF. The CDR3 DNA sequence: TGTGCCAGCAGCTTATCGGCAGGGTCCACTGAAGCTTTCTTT. The chain links TRBV7-9 to TRBJ1-1; D possibly corresponds to TRBD1 (5 bases). This CDR3 contains 14 residues. V lost 2 bases and J 4 bases, leaving 11 bases between the germline ends. Germline V gene data show CDR1 as SEHNR and CDR2 as FQNEAQ (reference sequence).

The chain recombines TRBV9 with TRBJ2-3; weak D call: TRBD2 (6 bases). The germline V gene has CDR1 SGDLS and CDR2 YYNGEE. The CDR3 is 16 amino acids. Trimming removed 0 bases from V and 2 bases from J, with 13 bases in between. The CDR3 sequence: CASSVVPGVHTDTQYF. As DNA, the CDR3 is TGTGCCAGCAGCGTAGTCCCGGGGGTTCACACAGATACGCAGTATTTT.

The rearrangement links TRBV5-1 to TRBJ2-7; TRBD2 might be the D (5 bases). CDR3 length: 14 residues. The V end was cut by 0 bases, the J end by 3 bases, with 10 bases between. Germline lookup yields CDR1 SGHRS and CDR2 YFSETQ. Here the CDR3 reads CASSLEAAYYEQYF. CDR3 in DNA: TGCGCCAGCAGCTTGGAAGCGGCTTACTACGAGCAGTACTTC.

V and J are TRBV12-3 or TRBV12-4 and TRBJ1-6, with D perhaps TRBD1 (5 bases). The V end was cut by 6 bases, the J end by 8 bases, with 8 bases between. The CDR3 sequence is 12 residues long. The CDR3 loop reads CASSLTDSPLHF. DNA of the CDR3: TGTGCCAGCAGCCTGACAGATTCACCCCTCCACTTT.